The rows below give T cell receptor beta chains drawn from one sample of a study of cytomegalovirus exposure and HLA in healthy donors. TCRdb's table, derived via immunoSEQ multiplex PCR, lists solely in-frame clones and lacks some. This sample has around 130,000 clones, with approximately 8.8% found just once. The sample consisted of PBMCs. Every receptor here comes from a man aged 35 to 55 in good health and CMV-seronegative. CDR3s leave out the opening cysteine and the closing phenylalanine or tryptophan.

j_call,cdr3_length,v_call,cdr3_aa
TRBJ1-4,14,TRBV5-1,ASSLALRQGNEKLF
TRBJ1-6,12,TRBV6-5,ASSRDRDNSPLH
TRBJ1-2,14,TRBV7-2,ASSLGGDRANYGYT
TRBJ2-3,15,TRBV28,ASSSPGGSTRTDTQY
TRBJ1-1,11,TRBV5-6,ASSRDRVREAF
TRBJ2-1,12,TRBV7-9,ASSSRVTNNEQF
TRBJ2-7,10,TRBV10-2,ASSALSYEQY
TRBJ2-2,13,TRBV9,ASSVGSTYTGELF
TRBJ1-1,13,TRBV19,ASSIESGMNTEAF
TRBJ2-2,13,TRBV6-4,ASSAGQGLTGELF
TRBJ2-1,14,TRBV27,ASSLHPGQDSYEQF
TRBJ2-7,14,TRBV18,ASSPNVGLAGHEQY
TRBJ1-1,11,TRBV4-1,ASSHGGGQGAF
TRBJ1-2,11,TRBV28,ASSFDGNYGYT
TRBJ1-2,12,TRBV7-9,ASSPHGGLVGYT
TRBJ2-7,14,TRBV7-9,ASSPRSGQGVYEQY
TRBJ1-4,12,TRBV27,TSRRDLVLEKLF
TRBJ2-1,12,TRBV11-3,ASSPTHKPNEQF
TRBJ1-1,13,TRBV5-6,ASSERTAMNTEAF
TRBJ2-1,11,TRBV10-2,ASRPGQGIEQF
TRBJ2-2,12,TRBV29-1,SVAPGLTTGELF
TRBJ2-1,10,TRBV10-3,AISEPYSEQF
TRBJ1-5,13,TRBV2,ARTGGRYSNQPQH